The 3 T cell receptor beta chains in this list originate from one sample, sequenced in a study of CD8 T cells in ankylosing spondylitis. The antigens for these receptors are not known. TCRdb processed the 5' RACE reads anew with MiXCR; each CDR3 protein has one entry. The table lists approximately 500,000 distinct CDR3 sequences, 10% to 15% of them singletons. Findings of the study overall: Within ankylosing spondylitis blood, a TCR beta motif made up of roughly eight highly homologous variants appeared to be characteristic.

Source material: blood, either unsorted or a sorted T cell fraction (not recorded which). These receptors came from a male donor with ankylosing spondylitis.

The chain uses TRBV5-1 and TRBJ2-2, with TRBD1 matching over 12 bases. Trimming cost V 4 bases and J 3 bases; bases outside gene matches: 13. The CDR3 covers 19 residues. Germline CDR1 is SGHRS and CDR2 is YFSETQ. The CDR3 DNA reads as TGCGCCAGCAGCCTGCTGTCCGGGACAGGGGGCGCGGACACCGGGGAGCTGTTTTTT. Its protein is CASSLLSGTGGADTGELFF.

The chain is built from TRBV20-1 and TRBJ2-1; D is perhaps TRBD2 (5 bases). The CDR3 is made up of 18 amino acids. Germline loops: CDR1 DFQATT, CDR2 SNEGSKA (reference sequence). Between the trimmed V and J ends, which lost 0 bases and 0 bases, there was a span of 18 bases. The CDR3 reads CSARDPLGAGSSYNEQFF. The CDR3 coding sequence is TGCAGTGCTAGAGATCCTCTAGGTGCGGGTAGCTCCTACAATGAGCAGTTCTTC.

This clonotype has more than one count but fewer than ten. The chain links TRBV3-1 to TRBJ2-3; TRBD2 aligns across 8 bases. This CDR3 has 16 amino acids. Germline V lookup: CDR1 LGHDT, CDR2 YNNKEL (reference sequence). The V segment lost 7 bases and the J segment 5 bases; nucleotides outside the gene matches: 14. The CDR3: CASTATEKRGIDTQYF. The CDR3 DNA sequence: TGTGCCAGCACGGCCACGGAGAAGCGGGGGATAGATACGCAGTATTTT.